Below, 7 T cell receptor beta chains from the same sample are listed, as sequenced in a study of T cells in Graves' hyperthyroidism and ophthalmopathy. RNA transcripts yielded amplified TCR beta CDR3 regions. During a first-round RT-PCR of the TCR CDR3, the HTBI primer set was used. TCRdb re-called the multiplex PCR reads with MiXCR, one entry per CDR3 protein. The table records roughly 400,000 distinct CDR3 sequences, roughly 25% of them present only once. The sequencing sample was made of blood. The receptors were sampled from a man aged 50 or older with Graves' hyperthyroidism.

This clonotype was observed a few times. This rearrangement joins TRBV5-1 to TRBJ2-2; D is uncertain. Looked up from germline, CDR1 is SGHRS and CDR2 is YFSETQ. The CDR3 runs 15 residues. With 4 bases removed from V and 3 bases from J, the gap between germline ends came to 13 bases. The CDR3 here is CASSGKIGDTGELFF. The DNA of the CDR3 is TGCGCCAGCAGCGGGAAGATAGGAGACACCGGGGAGCTGTTTTTT.

The CDR3 nucleotides read TGTGCCAGCAGCCAAGATCCCCTAGCGGAGTACGAGCAGTACTTC. This sequence encodes CASSQDPLAEYEQYF. The genes are TRBV14 and TRBJ2-7; 7 bases are a match to TRBD2. Germline assignment: CDR1 SGHDN and CDR2 FVKESK. The CDR3 has 15 residues. V shed 0 bases and J 4 bases; nucleotides not matched to a gene: 6. The full variable domain, completed using reference TRBV14 and TRBJ2-7, is EAGVTQFPSHSVIEKGQTVTLRCDPISGHDNLYWYRRVMGKEIKFLLHFVKESKQDESGMPNNRFLAERTGGTYSTLKVQPAELEDSGVYFCASSQDPLAEYEQYFGPGTRLTVT.

Here the CDR3 reads CASSAWTQSEQYF. CDR3 nucleotide sequence: TGTGCCAGTAGTGCCTGGACTCAGTCCGAGCAGTACTTC. The V gene is TRBV19, the J gene TRBJ2-7, with D maybe TRBD2 (5 bases). Trimming removed 5 bases at V and 6 bases at J, with 14 bases between. The CDR3 covers 13 residues. Germline V CDR1 and CDR2: LNHDA, SQIVND (reference sequence).

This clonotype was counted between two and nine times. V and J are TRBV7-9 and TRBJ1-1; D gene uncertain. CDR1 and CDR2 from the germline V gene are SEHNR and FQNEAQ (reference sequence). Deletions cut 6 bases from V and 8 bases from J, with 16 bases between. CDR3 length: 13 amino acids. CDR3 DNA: TGTGCCAGCAGACCTACAGAAGGAGTGGAAGCTTTCTTT. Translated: CASRPTEGVEAFF.

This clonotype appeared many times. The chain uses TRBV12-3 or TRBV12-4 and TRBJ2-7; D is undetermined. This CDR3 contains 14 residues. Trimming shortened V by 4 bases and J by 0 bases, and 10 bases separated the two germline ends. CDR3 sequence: CASSYGQVSYEQYF. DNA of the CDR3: TGTGCCAGCAGTTACGGGCAGGTCTCCTACGAGCAGTACTTC.

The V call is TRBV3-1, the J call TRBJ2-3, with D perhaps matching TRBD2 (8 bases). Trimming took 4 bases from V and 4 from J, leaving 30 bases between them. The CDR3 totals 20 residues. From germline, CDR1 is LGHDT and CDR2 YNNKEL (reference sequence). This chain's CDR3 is CASSLEGAFGTSGRADTQYF. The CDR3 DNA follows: TGTGCCAGCAGCCTAGAGGGGGCATTTGGTACGAGCGGGAGAGCAGATACGCAGTATTTT.

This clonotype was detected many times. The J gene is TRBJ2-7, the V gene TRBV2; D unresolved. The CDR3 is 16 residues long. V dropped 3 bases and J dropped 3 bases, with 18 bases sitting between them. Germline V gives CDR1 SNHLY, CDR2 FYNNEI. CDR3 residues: CASSDLTWKSSYEQYF. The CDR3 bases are TGTGCCAGCAGTGACCTCACATGGAAATCTAGCTACGAGCAGTACTTC.